These T cell receptor beta chains were read from a single sample in a study of Graves' ophthalmopathy and Graves' hyperthyroidism. In TCRdb, the multiplex PCR reads were re-called with MiXCR into one record per CDR3 protein. The sample lists about 700,000 distinct CDR3 sequences; 35% to 50% were seen once. Input material: peripheral blood. These receptors were taken from an adult man with Graves' ophthalmopathy. The CDR3 runs from the conserved cysteine through the conserved F or W. The D gene is left open where the match is weak. Only part of the rows carry a size: once, few, many, or a class if the clone is expanded.

clone_size: many; v_call: TRBV7-9; j_call: TRBJ1-2; d_call: -; cdr3_nt: TGTGCCAGCAGCTTAGACGCGGGGGGAGATGGCTACACCTTC; cdr3_aa: CASSLDAGGDGYTF
clone_size: many; v_call: TRBV5-8; j_call: TRBJ1-1; d_call: -; cdr3_nt: TGTGCCAGCAGCGGGAGACGGCGGAACACTGAAGCTTTCTTT; cdr3_aa: CASSGRRRNTEAFF
clone_size: many; v_call: TRBV9; j_call: TRBJ1-1; d_call: -; cdr3_nt: TGTGCCAGCAGCGTAGTGGCAGGAGGCACTGAAGCTTTCTTT; cdr3_aa: CASSVVAGGTEAFF
clone_size: -; v_call: TRBV9; j_call: TRBJ2-1; d_call: -; cdr3_nt: TGTGCCAGCAGCGTAGGGAGTGAGCAGTTCTTC; cdr3_aa: CASSVGSEQFF
clone_size: many; v_call: TRBV10-3; j_call: TRBJ1-6; d_call: TRBD1; cdr3_nt: TGTGCCATCCGGGACAGTCAAAATTCACCCCTCCACTTT; cdr3_aa: CAIRDSQNSPLHF
clone_size: many; v_call: TRBV5-6; j_call: TRBJ1-2; d_call: -; cdr3_nt: TGTGCCAGCAGCTTTCCGGGTTTGACAGGTGGCTACACCTTC; cdr3_aa: CASSFPGLTGGYTF
clone_size: once; v_call: TRBV7-9; j_call: TRBJ1-5; d_call: -; cdr3_nt: TGTGCCAGCAGCCTCGGACTCCGGGGCAATCAGCCCCAGCATTTT; cdr3_aa: CASSLGLRGNQPQHF
clone_size: many; v_call: TRBV7-6; j_call: TRBJ2-7; d_call: TRBD2; cdr3_nt: TGTGCCAGCAGACCGGGACTAGCGGGAGAATCAGCCGCCGAGCAGTACTTC; cdr3_aa: CASRPGLAGESAAEQYF
clone_size: -; v_call: TRBV7-2; j_call: TRBJ2-1; d_call: -; cdr3_nt: TGTGCCAGCAGCTTAGCTAGCTACAATGAGCAGTTCTTC; cdr3_aa: CASSLASYNEQFF
clone_size: -; v_call: TRBV7-9; j_call: TRBJ1-2; d_call: TRBD1; cdr3_nt: TGTGCCAGCAGCTTACCCGACAGGGCTGGAAACACCTTC; cdr3_aa: CASSLPDRAGNTF
clone_size: -; v_call: TRBV6-5; j_call: TRBJ1-2; d_call: TRBD1; cdr3_nt: TGTGCCAGCAGCCGACCGGGACAGGGGAACTATGGCTACACCTTC; cdr3_aa: CASSRPGQGNYGYTF
clone_size: few; v_call: TRBV6-6; j_call: TRBJ2-7; d_call: TRBD2; cdr3_nt: TGTGCCAGCACCTCCGAGGGACTAGCGGGCGTCTACGAGCAGTACTTC; cdr3_aa: CASTSEGLAGVYEQYF
clone_size: -; v_call: TRBV10-3; j_call: TRBJ1-3; d_call: -; cdr3_nt: TGTGCCAGCAGAGAACGGGACACCATATATTTT; cdr3_aa: CASRERDTIYF
clone_size: many; v_call: TRBV7-9; j_call: TRBJ1-4; d_call: -; cdr3_nt: TGTGCCAGCAGCTTAGAAGAGGGCGAAAAACTGTTTTTT; cdr3_aa: CASSLEEGEKLFF
clone_size: many; v_call: TRBV12-3/TRBV12-4; j_call: TRBJ2-5; d_call: -; cdr3_nt: TGTGCCAGCAGTTCGGCCCCAGGGCAAGAGACCCAGTACTTC; cdr3_aa: CASSSAPGQETQYF
clone_size: -; v_call: TRBV6-2/TRBV6-3; j_call: TRBJ1-1; d_call: -; cdr3_nt: TGTGCCATCAGTTACCTCGGACTTCTGAACACTGAAGCTTTCTTT; cdr3_aa: CAISYLGLLNTEAFF
clone_size: -; v_call: TRBV6-2/TRBV6-3; j_call: TRBJ1-2; d_call: TRBD1; cdr3_nt: TGTGCCAGCAGTTCGACTAGGACAGGACTCTATGGCTACACCTTC; cdr3_aa: CASSSTRTGLYGYTF
clone_size: -; v_call: TRBV29-1; j_call: TRBJ1-1; d_call: -; cdr3_nt: TGCAGCTTGCGGTCAGCCTCGAACACTGAAGCTTTCTTT; cdr3_aa: CSLRSASNTEAFF
clone_size: -; v_call: TRBV7-2; j_call: TRBJ2-5; d_call: TRBD1; cdr3_nt: TGTACCAGCAGCGTACAGGGGACCCAACAAGAGACCCAGTACTTC; cdr3_aa: CTSSVQGTQQETQYF
clone_size: -; v_call: TRBV2; j_call: TRBJ1-2; d_call: TRBD1; cdr3_nt: TGTGCCAGCAGTGCAACGGACAGGCGGCGGTATGGCTACACCTTC; cdr3_aa: CASSATDRRRYGYTF
clone_size: many; v_call: TRBV7-8; j_call: TRBJ2-7; d_call: -; cdr3_nt: TGTGCCAGCAGCCCAGAGTACCTTCCCTACGAGCAGTACTTC; cdr3_aa: CASSPEYLPYEQYF
clone_size: -; v_call: TRBV11-2; j_call: TRBJ1-6; d_call: TRBD1; cdr3_nt: TGTGCCAGCAGTCCCGGGACAGGAGATTTGCCCCTCCACTTT; cdr3_aa: CASSPGTGDLPLHF
clone_size: many; v_call: TRBV20-1; j_call: TRBJ2-7; d_call: TRBD2; cdr3_nt: TGCAGTGCTAGAGATCATGAGCGGGGCTACGAGCAGTACTTC; cdr3_aa: CSARDHERGYEQYF
clone_size: many; v_call: TRBV29-1; j_call: TRBJ1-1; d_call: -; cdr3_nt: TGCAGCGTTGAGGGGAGTCGGGACACTGAAGCTTTCTTT; cdr3_aa: CSVEGSRDTEAFF
clone_size: -; v_call: TRBV20-1; j_call: TRBJ1-4; d_call: TRBD1; cdr3_nt: TGCAGTGCAAGCCAATGGGACAGGGGGCCGTTTGAAAAACTGTTTTTT; cdr3_aa: CSASQWDRGPFEKLFF
clone_size: -; v_call: TRBV19; j_call: TRBJ2-2; d_call: -; cdr3_nt: TGTGCCAGTAGTATGGGGGAACTGAACACCGGGGAGCTGTTTTTT; cdr3_aa: CASSMGELNTGELFF
clone_size: -; v_call: TRBV25-1; j_call: TRBJ1-2; d_call: -; cdr3_nt: TGTGCCAGCAGTGCTCCGACTCCGAACTATGGCTACACCTTC; cdr3_aa: CASSAPTPNYGYTF
clone_size: many; v_call: TRBV5-1; j_call: TRBJ2-7; d_call: -; cdr3_nt: TGCGCCAGCAGCTTGGCCGGGACGGTCTACGAGCAGTACTTC; cdr3_aa: CASSLAGTVYEQYF
clone_size: -; v_call: TRBV14; j_call: TRBJ2-7; d_call: -; cdr3_nt: TGTGCCAGCAGCCATAGGGCCTACGAGCAGTACTTC; cdr3_aa: CASSHRAYEQYF
clone_size: -; v_call: TRBV2; j_call: TRBJ2-3; d_call: -; cdr3_nt: TGTGCCAGCGGAAACACAGATACGCAGTATTTT; cdr3_aa: CASGNTDTQYF
clone_size: many; v_call: TRBV12-3/TRBV12-4; j_call: TRBJ2-7; d_call: -; cdr3_nt: TGTGCCAGCAGCCGCACCCGGGAGCAGTACTTC; cdr3_aa: CASSRTREQYF
clone_size: few; v_call: TRBV12-3/TRBV12-4; j_call: TRBJ2-1; d_call: -; cdr3_nt: TGTGCCAGCACTCCCCTAATCAGGCCCACCAGTGAGCAGTTCTTC; cdr3_aa: CASTPLIRPTSEQFF
clone_size: -; v_call: TRBV27; j_call: TRBJ1-6; d_call: -; cdr3_nt: TGTGCCAGCAGTTTTATTGGGGAAGCGGATTCACCCCTCCACTTT; cdr3_aa: CASSFIGEADSPLHF
clone_size: -; v_call: TRBV12-3/TRBV12-4; j_call: TRBJ1-1; d_call: TRBD1; cdr3_nt: TGTGCCAGCAGTTTACCGGACAGGGGCACTGAAGCTTTCTTT; cdr3_aa: CASSLPDRGTEAFF
clone_size: many; v_call: TRBV7-2; j_call: TRBJ1-2; d_call: -; cdr3_nt: TGTGCCAGCAGCCGACAGGAGACTAACTATGGCTACACCTTC; cdr3_aa: CASSRQETNYGYTF
clone_size: many; v_call: TRBV6-5; j_call: TRBJ2-5; d_call: TRBD1; cdr3_nt: TGTGCCAGCAGGCGACAGGGCGGAGAGACCCAGTACTTC; cdr3_aa: CASRRQGGETQYF
clone_size: once; v_call: TRBV10-2; j_call: TRBJ2-5; d_call: -; cdr3_nt: TGCGCCAGCAGCCCGGACAAGGAAGAGACCCAGTACTTC; cdr3_aa: CASSPDKEETQYF
clone_size: few; v_call: TRBV12-3/TRBV12-4; j_call: TRBJ2-7; d_call: -; cdr3_nt: TGTGCCAGCAGTCTCCCAGAAGGTTGGAAGCAGTACTTC; cdr3_aa: CASSLPEGWKQYF
clone_size: -; v_call: TRBV7-2; j_call: TRBJ2-2; d_call: TRBD2; cdr3_nt: TGTGCCAGCAGCGCACGGGGGGGGAACACCGGGGAGCTGTTTTTT; cdr3_aa: CASSARGGNTGELFF
clone_size: few; v_call: TRBV5-5; j_call: TRBJ1-2; d_call: TRBD1; cdr3_nt: TGTGCCAGCAGCTTATACGACAGGGCGGGATCTAACTATGGCTACACCTTC; cdr3_aa: CASSLYDRAGSNYGYTF
clone_size: many; v_call: TRBV19; j_call: TRBJ1-6; d_call: -; cdr3_nt: TGTGCCAGTGGGAGCGGGGCCGCTAATAATTCACCCCTCCACTTT; cdr3_aa: CASGSGAANNSPLHF
clone_size: many; v_call: TRBV20-1; j_call: TRBJ2-7; d_call: TRBD2; cdr3_nt: TGCAGTGCTAGAGACCTCACAGCGGGAGAACACTACGAGCAGTACTTC; cdr3_aa: CSARDLTAGEHYEQYF
clone_size: -; v_call: TRBV25-1; j_call: TRBJ2-4; d_call: -; cdr3_nt: TGTGCCAGCAGTGAATACGACATTCAGTACTTC; cdr3_aa: CASSEYDIQYF
clone_size: -; v_call: TRBV7-6; j_call: TRBJ1-2; d_call: -; cdr3_nt: TGCGCCAGCAGCCAAGATGCAGGAACACATGGCTACACCTTC; cdr3_aa: CASSQDAGTHGYTF
clone_size: once; v_call: TRBV27; j_call: TRBJ1-1; d_call: -; cdr3_nt: TGTGGGGCCGGGAGGTCATCTGAAGCTTTCTTT; cdr3_aa: CGAGRSSEAFF
clone_size: -; v_call: TRBV24-1; j_call: TRBJ1-1; d_call: TRBD1; cdr3_nt: TGTGCCAGCAGCTCTACAGGGGCATTTCAGAACACTGAAGCTTTCTTT; cdr3_aa: CASSSTGAFQNTEAFF
clone_size: many; v_call: TRBV7-9; j_call: TRBJ1-1; d_call: TRBD1; cdr3_nt: TGTGCCAGCAGCGAGGACAGGGGGGGGAACACTGAAGCTTTCTTT; cdr3_aa: CASSEDRGGNTEAFF